This T cell receptor beta chain was sequenced for a study of vaccination and CD4 T cells after COVID-19. On the study more broadly: In culture, cells were exposed to overlapping spike peptides from SARS-CoV-2, HCoV-NL63, HCoV-OC43 and HCoV-229E.

The treatment denotes: roughly 11-day PBMC culture with coronavirus spike peptide pools or control peptides (ViraFEST assay). V gave up 8 bases and J gave up 9 bases, with 17 bases separating them. The length of the CDR3 is 14 residues. Germline V gives CDR1 ENHRY, CDR2 SYGVKD. Remarks on this clonotype: Its specificity is unknown.

Cultured CD4+ T cells had their DNA profiled by the Oncomine TCR Beta short-read assay. MiXCR was run by TCRdb on the PCR reads, yielding one entry per CDR3 protein. The top ten hold roughly a sixth of the sample, which has some 15,000 distinct CDR3 sequences, about 30% seen once. The sample consisted of cultured CD4+ T cells from blood. The V call is TRBV10-3, the J call TRBJ1-6; no clear D. The clonotype comes from a human donor with COVID-19. Here the CDR3 DNA reads TGTGCCATCCGTTCGCCAGGAGACGGTTCACCCCTCCACTTT. Protein sequence: CAIRSPGDGSPLHF.